These T cell receptor beta chains were read from a single sample in a study of cytomegalovirus exposure and HLA in healthy donors. Using immunoSEQ multiplex PCR, the repertoire was profiled, and TCRdb retains in-frame clones only, with some absent. The sample lists 150,000 to 200,000 clones, around four fifths occurring once. Material for sequencing was PBMCs. All receptors come from a woman aged 50 to 60 in good health and CMV-seronegative. CDR3s include the opening cysteine and the closing phenylalanine or tryptophan. A D gene is named only where the DNA matches it firmly. Expanded clones are given a class, and other clones once, few, many or no size at all.

v_call: TRBV19; d_call: TRBD1; clone_size: -; cdr3_length: 15; j_call: TRBJ2-7; cdr3_nt: TGTGCCAGTAGTACCATAGGGGGCGATTCCTACGAGCAGTACTTC; cdr3_aa: CASSTIGGDSYEQYF
v_call: TRBV7-6; d_call: TRBD1; clone_size: -; cdr3_length: 15; j_call: TRBJ1-3; cdr3_nt: TGTGCCAGCAGCTTGTCGGGACAGGCTGGAAACACCATATATTTT; cdr3_aa: CASSLSGQAGNTIYF
v_call: TRBV5-8; d_call: TRBD2; clone_size: -; cdr3_length: 15; j_call: TRBJ2-7; cdr3_nt: TGTGCCAGCAGCTTGCGGGGGGGGAGGCGCGACGAGCAGTACTTC; cdr3_aa: CASSLRGGRRDEQYF
v_call: TRBV28; d_call: TRBD1; clone_size: -; cdr3_length: 15; j_call: TRBJ1-6; cdr3_nt: TGTGCCAGCAGTTTACGGACAGGGAATAATTCACCCCTCCACTTT; cdr3_aa: CASSLRTGNNSPLHF
v_call: TRBV6-5; d_call: -; clone_size: -; cdr3_length: 13; j_call: TRBJ1-1; cdr3_nt: TGTGCCAGCAAGAGCCGGTTGAACACTGAAGCTTTCTTT; cdr3_aa: CASKSRLNTEAFF
v_call: TRBV10-1; d_call: -; clone_size: once; cdr3_length: 13; j_call: TRBJ1-4; cdr3_nt: TGCGCCAGCAGTGGACAGCTTAATGAAAAACTGTTTTTT; cdr3_aa: CASSGQLNEKLFF
v_call: TRBV28; d_call: TRBD1; clone_size: -; cdr3_length: 17; j_call: TRBJ1-4; cdr3_nt: TGTGCCAGCAGTATGGGTAGCCTTAAGACAGGGAGGGAAAAACTGTTTTTT; cdr3_aa: CASSMGSLKTGREKLFF
v_call: TRBV19; d_call: TRBD1; clone_size: -; cdr3_length: 15; j_call: TRBJ2-6; cdr3_nt: TGTGCCAGTAGCTGGGACAGCTCTGGGGCCAACGTCCTGACTTTC; cdr3_aa: CASSWDSSGANVLTF
v_call: TRBV4-3; d_call: TRBD1; clone_size: -; cdr3_length: 16; j_call: TRBJ1-2; cdr3_nt: TGCGCCAGCAGCCAAGATTGGGACAGGGGGTTCGGTGGCTACACCTTC; cdr3_aa: CASSQDWDRGFGGYTF
v_call: TRBV30; d_call: -; clone_size: -; cdr3_length: 16; j_call: TRBJ2-2; cdr3_nt: TGTGCCTGGAGTCCGGGAACTGATTTCACCGGGGGGGAGCTGTTTTTT; cdr3_aa: CAWSPGTDFTGGELFF
v_call: TRBV7-2; d_call: -; clone_size: -; cdr3_length: 15; j_call: TRBJ1-1; cdr3_nt: TGTGCCAGCAGCTTTGGACATCTAAGGGGGACTGAAGCTTTCTTT; cdr3_aa: CASSFGHLRGTEAFF
v_call: TRBV6-6; d_call: TRBD1; clone_size: once; cdr3_length: 14; j_call: TRBJ1-6; cdr3_nt: TGTGCCAGCAATACCGGGACAGGGAATTCACCCCTCCACTTT; cdr3_aa: CASNTGTGNSPLHF
v_call: TRBV2; d_call: -; clone_size: -; cdr3_length: 12; j_call: TRBJ1-5; cdr3_nt: TGTGCCGGCTCGGGATCCAAAGGGCCCCAGCATTTT; cdr3_aa: CAGSGSKGPQHF
v_call: TRBV18; d_call: -; clone_size: -; cdr3_length: 13; j_call: TRBJ1-2; cdr3_nt: TGTGCCAGCTCAGAGACAGCTAGCTATGGCTACACCTTC; cdr3_aa: CASSETASYGYTF
v_call: TRBV7-3; d_call: -; clone_size: -; cdr3_length: 17; j_call: TRBJ2-3; cdr3_nt: TGTGCCAGCAGCTTAAACCCCGGGCAGGGACACACAGATACGCAGTATTTT; cdr3_aa: CASSLNPGQGHTDTQYF
v_call: TRBV27; d_call: -; clone_size: -; cdr3_length: 14; j_call: TRBJ1-6; cdr3_nt: TGTGCCAGCAGCCTCACTTCTCCAATTTCACCCCTCCACTTT; cdr3_aa: CASSLTSPISPLHF
v_call: TRBV5-8; d_call: -; clone_size: -; cdr3_length: 20; j_call: TRBJ1-6; cdr3_nt: TGTGCCAGCAGCTTGGTGAGGGCCCCCGGCCGAAGCTCCTATAATTCACCCCTCCACTTT; cdr3_aa: CASSLVRAPGRSSYNSPLHF
v_call: TRBV7-9; d_call: -; clone_size: -; cdr3_length: 17; j_call: TRBJ1-3; cdr3_nt: TGTGCCAGCAGCTTTATCCGTGGACTTAGCTCTGGAAACACCATATATTTT; cdr3_aa: CASSFIRGLSSGNTIYF
v_call: TRBV18; d_call: -; clone_size: few; cdr3_length: 13; j_call: TRBJ1-2; cdr3_nt: TGTGCCAGCTCGCCGGACAGAAACTATGGCTACACCTTC; cdr3_aa: CASSPDRNYGYTF
v_call: TRBV5-1; d_call: TRBD2; clone_size: -; cdr3_length: 14; j_call: TRBJ2-3; cdr3_nt: TGCGCCAGTAGGCGGGGGGGCGACGCGGATACGCAGTATTTT; cdr3_aa: CASRRGGDADTQYF
v_call: TRBV7-9; d_call: -; clone_size: -; cdr3_length: 17; j_call: TRBJ2-4; cdr3_nt: TGTGCCAGCAGCACAACCAGAGGGATTCTAGCCAAAAACATTCAGTACTTC; cdr3_aa: CASSTTRGILAKNIQYF
v_call: TRBV5-1; d_call: TRBD2; clone_size: -; cdr3_length: 17; j_call: TRBJ2-3; cdr3_nt: TGCGCCAGCAGCCCTTCCGGACTAGCGGGGGGCACAGATACGCAGTATTTT; cdr3_aa: CASSPSGLAGGTDTQYF
v_call: TRBV30; d_call: -; clone_size: -; cdr3_length: 13; j_call: TRBJ2-3; cdr3_nt: TGTGCCTGGAGACAGAAAAGCACAGATACGCAGTATTTT; cdr3_aa: CAWRQKSTDTQYF
v_call: TRBV6-5; d_call: TRBD1; clone_size: few; cdr3_length: 11; j_call: TRBJ1-1; cdr3_nt: TGTGCCAGCAGGCGGGACAGGGAAGCTTTCTTT; cdr3_aa: CASRRDREAFF
v_call: TRBV4-2; d_call: TRBD2; clone_size: -; cdr3_length: 16; j_call: TRBJ2-1; cdr3_nt: TGTGCCAGCAGCACTCTGACTAGCGGGAGTAAGGATGAGCAGTTCTTC; cdr3_aa: CASSTLTSGSKDEQFF
v_call: TRBV7-9; d_call: TRBD1; clone_size: -; cdr3_length: 14; j_call: TRBJ1-6; cdr3_nt: TGTGCCAGCAGTTCACCAGGGGGCTATGTTTCCCTCCACTTT; cdr3_aa: CASSSPGGYVSLHF
v_call: TRBV18; d_call: TRBD2; clone_size: -; cdr3_length: 15; j_call: TRBJ2-3; cdr3_nt: TGTGCCAGCTCACCACTAGCGGGGGCGCCGGATACGCAGTATTTT; cdr3_aa: CASSPLAGAPDTQYF
v_call: TRBV9; d_call: TRBD2; clone_size: -; cdr3_length: 19; j_call: TRBJ2-6; cdr3_nt: TGTGCCAGCAGCGTAGTATGGCGGGAGGGCCACTCTGGGGCCAACGTCCTGACTTTC; cdr3_aa: CASSVVWREGHSGANVLTF
v_call: TRBV19; d_call: -; clone_size: few; cdr3_length: 17; j_call: TRBJ1-1; cdr3_nt: TGTGCCAGTAGCATAGCAGGCAGCCGGCTTGAATCCACTGAAGCTTTCTTT; cdr3_aa: CASSIAGSRLESTEAFF